Below, 17 T cell receptor beta chains from the same sample are listed, as sequenced in a study of early T cells in non-severe SARS-CoV-2 infection. TCRdb re-called the 5' RACE reads with MiXCR, one entry per CDR3 protein. This sample has 50,000 to 70,000 distinct CDR3 sequences; 14% to 15% occur once, and the top ten carry 9% to 10%. Specimen: whole blood, collected at baseline. Every receptor here comes from an adult who was a healthcare worker with PCR-confirmed SARS-CoV-2 infection or an uninfected control (not recorded which).

This clonotype was seen a few times. The V call is TRBV12-3 or TRBV12-4, the J call TRBJ1-5, with D hard to call. This CDR3 is 13 amino acids long. The ends were cut back, 3 bases at V and 2 bases at J, with 5 bases in the middle. CDR3 amino acids: CASSFPGNQPQHF. The DNA for the CDR3 is TGTGCCAGCAGTTTCCCCGGCAATCAGCCCCAGCATTTT.

This clonotype was observed at least ten times. This rearrangement joins TRBV6-5 to TRBJ2-7; D uncertain. The CDR3 is 13 residues long. Trimming pared 0 bases from V and 3 bases from J, leaving 6 bases between. Germline CDR1 MNHEY, CDR2 SVGAGI. CDR3 DNA sequence: TGTGCCAGCAGTTACTCCGGAGTCTACGAGCAGTACTTC. Translation gives CASSYSGVYEQYF.

This clonotype appeared a few times. The chain has TRBV5-1 and TRBJ2-4; D is unclear. Between the trimmed V and J ends, which lost 2 bases and 0 bases, there was a span of 12 bases. The CDR3 runs 16 residues. The germline gives CDR1 SGHRS, CDR2 YFSETQ. The DNA of the CDR3 is TGCGCCAGCAGCTTCGGCGGAAACATAGCCAAAAACATTCAGTACTTC. Protein sequence: CASSFGGNIAKNIQYF.

This clonotype was observed a few times. The chain has TRBV6-1 and TRBJ2-7; D possibly corresponds to TRBD1 (6 bases). CDR1 is MNHNS, CDR2 SASEGT, per germline. Trimming pared 6 bases from V and 0 bases from J, leaving 15 bases between. The CDR3 contains 15 residues. CDR3 in DNA: TGTGCCAGCAGGGGCTTAACAGGGAGCTCCTACGAGCAGTACTTC. Its translation: CASRGLTGSSYEQYF.

In its sample, this clonotype was seen many times. J is TRBJ2-5 and V is TRBV12-3 or TRBV12-4; TRBD2 is a possible D gene (5 bases). This CDR3 has 15 amino acids. The V end was cut by 4 bases, the J end by 5 bases, with 17 bases between. The CDR3 DNA follows: TGTGCCAGCAGTTCTCGTAGAGGGAGCAGGGAGACCCAGTACTTC. Translating gives CASSSRRGSRETQYF.

This clonotype was observed a few times. CDR3 region: CAISGGYEQYF. The CDR3 region has the DNA TGTGCCATCAGTGGAGGTTACGAGCAGTACTTC. The chain combines TRBV10-3 with TRBJ2-7; D is uncertain. The germline V gene has CDR1 ENHRY and CDR2 SYGVKD. V gave up 4 bases and J gave up 4 bases, with 5 bases separating them. The CDR3 length is 11 residues.

There are a few counts of this clonotype. The rearrangement uses TRBV18 and TRBJ2-5; D unresolved. The germline gives CDR1 KGHSH, CDR2 LQKENI. This CDR3 has 13 amino acids. The V gene lost 2 bases and the J gene lost 1 base, with 5 bases spanning the gap. For the CDR3, the DNA is TGTGCCAGCTCACCAATTTTCCAAGAGACCCAGTACTTC. It yields the protein CASSPIFQETQYF.

This clonotype was seen ten or more times. CDR3 sequence reads: CSARRLGGGQETQYF. CDR3 nucleotides: TGCAGTGCTAGAAGGCTCGGAGGCGGACAAGAGACCCAGTACTTC. This chain connects TRBV20-1 to TRBJ2-5; tentatively, D is TRBD2 (5 bases). CDR1 and CDR2 (germline): DFQATT, SNEGSKA (reference sequence). The CDR3 spans 15 residues. Trimming pared 2 bases from V and 2 bases from J, leaving 15 bases between.

This clonotype was counted only a few times. This chain uses TRBV4-2 with TRBJ2-1, with D possibly TRBD2 on 7 matching bases. CDR3 length equals 15 residues. Trimming pared 4 bases from V and 1 base from J, leaving 11 bases between. Germline assignment: CDR1 LGHNA and CDR2 YNFKEQ. CDR3 residues: CASSRGGLSYNEQFF. The CDR3 region has the DNA TGTGCCAGCAGCCGGGGGGGCCTTTCCTACAATGAGCAGTTCTTC.

This clonotype was seen only a few times. This chain uses TRBV12-5 with TRBJ2-2, with D maybe TRBD1 (5 bases). Germline V gene data show CDR1 as LGHNT and CDR2 as FRNRAP. V lost 5 bases and J 0 bases, leaving 10 bases between the germline ends. The CDR3 runs 15 residues. CDR3 sequence reads: CASGNRPTNTGELFF. The CDR3 DNA follows: TGTGCTAGTGGTAACAGGCCTACGAACACCGGGGAGCTGTTTTTT.

CDR3 DNA: TGCGCCAGCAGCGTAACTCCCCCCGACGGCTACACCTTC. Translating it yields CASSVTPPDGYTF. The chain combines TRBV4-1 with TRBJ1-2; D unresolved. Germline values: CDR1 MGHRA, CDR2 YSYEKL. V was cut by 5 bases and J by 8 bases, with 15 bases left in between. This CDR3 is 13 amino acids long.

The CDR3 sequence: CASSHLKTGTPGNTIYF. The CDR3 nucleotides are TGTGCCAGCAGCCACCTAAAAACCGGGACACCTGGAAACACCATATATTTT. This chain uses TRBV4-2 with TRBJ1-3; perhaps TRBD1 as D (6 bases). Trimming stripped 3 bases from V and 2 bases from J, with 17 bases between. The germline gives CDR1 LGHNA, CDR2 YNFKEQ. CDR3 size: 17 residues.

The chain's CDR3 is CSVVPRGQHLAQFF. The CDR3 DNA sequence: TGCAGCGTTGTACCTAGGGGGCAACACCTGGCGCAGTTCTTC. The chain carries TRBV29-1 and TRBJ2-1, with TRBD1 matching over 7 bases. V shed 4 bases, J shed 12 bases, and the junction held 15 bases outside the gene matches. Germline CDR1 and CDR2: SQVTM and ANQGSEA. The CDR3 sequence is 14 residues long.

This clonotype was counted between two and nine times. The chain couples TRBV11-2 to TRBJ2-5; D is perhaps TRBD1 or TRBD2 (6 bases each). The CDR3 totals 14 residues. Germline CDR1 is SGHAT and CDR2 is FQNNGV. Trimming cost V 10 bases and J 1 base, with 16 bases left between them. The CDR3 region has the DNA TGTGCCACCTCCTGGGGGCGGGGCCAAGAGACCCAGTACTTC. It translates to CATSWGRGQETQYF.

This clonotype has a count of ten or more. The chain couples TRBV7-9 to TRBJ2-3; the D is unclear. The CDR3 loop spans 14 amino acids. With 5 bases removed from V and 2 bases from J, the gap between germline ends came to 11 bases. CDR1 and CDR2 (germline): SEHNR, FQNEAQ (reference sequence). This CDR3 is CASSDRAVTDTQYF. CDR3 in DNA: TGTGCCAGCAGCGACCGGGCCGTCACAGATACGCAGTATTTT.

The chain recombines TRBV20-1 with TRBJ2-1, with D unclear. V was trimmed by 1 base and J by 7 bases, leaving 14 bases between them. Per the germline V gene, CDR1 is DFQATT and CDR2 is SNEGSKA (reference sequence). The CDR3 length is 14 residues. The CDR3 DNA reads as TGCAGTGCTAGAGTCCTGCAAACGAGAAATGAGCAGTTCTTC. Amino acids: CSARVLQTRNEQFF.

This chain's CDR3 is CASSYRDTLPYEQYF. The CDR3 bases are TGTGCCAGCAGTTACCGGGACACACTCCCCTACGAGCAGTACTTC. The chain combines TRBV6-5 with TRBJ2-7; tentatively, D is TRBD1 (6 bases). V dropped 2 bases and J dropped 2 bases, with 13 bases sitting between them. Germline CDR1 is MNHEY and CDR2 is SVGAGI. CDR3 length: 15 amino acids.